This TCR beta chain derives from a study of blood T cell repertoires in COVID-19. Background on the study: Spain, Italy and the United States supplied samples that represented acute and convalescent COVID-19. T cells, B-cell-depleted T cells, or PBMCs provided the cDNA or gDNA that served as material.

Under the authors' procedure: Reference gene primer amplification yielded estimated nucleated cell counts. Using immunoSEQ multiplex PCR, the repertoire was profiled, and TCRdb retains in-frame clones only, with some absent. V, J and clone size reflect that table, while D and trimming were determined from the DNA. The data show a few hundred thousand clones, with about 85% seen just once and roughly 3.4% held by the top ten. There are 16 residues in the CDR3. Germline lookup yields CDR1 MRHNA and CDR2 SNTAGT. V lost 6 bases, J lost 1 base, and 6 bases stayed unmatched. The chain joins TRBV6-4 to TRBJ2-3; TRBD2 agrees at 11 bases. The TCR was taken from a young woman with acute or convalescent COVID-19. The sample taken for sequencing was peripheral blood. The CDR3 bases are TGTGCCAGCAGCCCTACTAGCGGGAGAGGCACAGATACGCAGTATTTT. It translates to CASSPTSGRGTDTQYF.